This TCR beta chain was observed in a study of CD8 T cells in Susac syndrome (dated by TCRdb to the late 2010s). In terms of the full investigation: Whether CD8+ T cell activation and differentiation in Susac syndrome was antigen driven was tested using repertoire sequencing. Study-wide findings and limitations: The study acknowledged that relatively few individuals were included in the TCR sequencing and HLA analysis.

RNA was extracted with the RNeasy kit and about 0.5 to 1 ug was reverse transcribed using random hexamers. The immunoSEQ multiplex PCR assay, which covers 54 Vbeta and 13 Jbeta segments, was used to amplify TCR beta CDR3 regions. To correct PCR amplification bias, a synthetic template baseline was used for both primer optimization and computational correction. On the study's bioinformatics: Reads were annotated to V, D and J genes according to IMGT and were analyzed with immunoSEQ Analyzer, with only productive sequences retained. Clonality was computed as one minus Shannon entropy normalized by log2 of the number of productive unique sequences. For each patient and control, public and private clones were evaluated within the 100 most prevalent clones. Clones were defined as Susac-specific when absent from the healthy and MS cohorts, from fewer than 1,300 published viral clones and from other ImmuneACCESS disease sequences. The public sequencing data were trimmed at Q25 with fastp and processed into clonotypes with MiXCR by TCRdb, which kept only in-frame beta chains. Here each entry gathers all rows of one CDR3 protein and keeps the most common genes and DNA. These V and J calls derive from TCRdb rather than the authors' analysis. Across this sample there are approximately 200,000 distinct CDR3 sequences, with around 93% seen only once. Of the sample, 0.07% to 0.095% falls within the top ten clones.

Regarding this clonotype: Its antigen remains unidentified. No base-level quality is on record; no much larger clone is a single base apart.

Peripheral blood CD8+ and CD4+ T cells from healthy donors, Susac syndrome patients and multiple sclerosis patients were profiled by high-throughput TCR beta sequencing. Treatment-naive patients with stable or active relapsing-remitting disease fulfilling revised McDonald criteria were used as multiple sclerosis controls. CD8+ TEMRA cells were enriched by FACS, while bulk CD8+ and CD4+ T cells were purified by magnetic negative isolation. Blood was drawn into EDTA tubes, processed within 24 hours, and PBMCs were isolated by density gradient centrifugation. PBMCs intended for TCR sequencing were cryopreserved in liquid nitrogen and were subsequently thawed in a 37 degrees C water bath. Purity of sorted or isolated CD4+, CD8+ and CD8+ TEMRA cells was at least 90%. The cysteine opens and the phenylalanine closes a CDR3 of 12 amino acids. Just CDR3 DNA is preserved here, 36 bases in frame from base 1. V sheds 1 base and J sheds 8 bases, leaving 8 bases between their ends. CDR1 SGHRS and CDR2 YFSETQ are derived from the germline V gene.

The chain joins TRBV5-1 to TRBJ2-3; no D gene call is confident. The receptor's source is a human donor with multiple sclerosis. The specimen sequenced was CD4+ T cells from PBMCs. The CDR3 is CASSLSPGTQYF. DNA sequence: TGCGCCAGCAGCTTGAGCCCTGGTACGCAGTATTTT.